Listed below are T cell receptor beta chains from one sample, sequenced in a study of OX40 agonist ivuxolimab in advanced cancers. Assay: immunoSEQ multiplex PCR; the TCRdb copy retains only in-frame clones and omits some. Of 80,000 or so clones in the sample, about 88% were seen once. The sequencing used CD4+ or CD8+ T cells sorted from blood, collected in a trial of the OX40 agonist ivuxolimab. The receptor set was obtained from an adult with an advanced solid tumor such as melanoma, head and neck, liver or kidney cancer. The CDR3 runs from the conserved cysteine through the conserved F or W. The D gene is left open where the match is weak. Some rows mark clone size as missing; the rest say once, few, many or name a class of expanded clone.

clone size,V gene,D gene,J gene,CDR3 protein,CDR3 DNA
.,TRBV5-4,TRBD2,TRBJ2-7,CASSSLAGMDYEQYF,TGTGCCAGCAGCTCCTTAGCGGGGATGGACTACGAGCAGTACTTC
.,TRBV28,.,TRBJ2-3,CASRTGGERNTQYF,TGTGCCAGCAGAACCGGGGGCGAGCGAAATACGCAGTATTTT
.,TRBV6-5,.,TRBJ2-7,CASSYSGGRPSYEQYF,TGTGCCAGCAGTTACTCGGGGGGGCGCCCCTCCTACGAGCAGTACTTC
once,TRBV28,TRBD1,TRBJ2-5,CAKGLGEQGSKTQYF,TGTGCCAAAGGGCTCGGGGAACAGGGGTCGAAGACCCAGTACTTC
.,TRBV5-4,TRBD1,TRBJ1-4,CASSADRGLTNEKLFF,TGTGCCAGCAGCGCCGACAGGGGGCTAACTAATGAAAAACTGTTTTTT
.,TRBV28,TRBD1,TRBJ2-6,CASTKTGGGAGANVLTF,TGTGCCAGCACTAAGACAGGGGGCGGGGCTGGGGCCAACGTCCTGACTTTC
.,TRBV7-8,.,TRBJ2-7,CASSPTGYRYEQYF,TGTGCCAGCAGCCCGACGGGATACCGCTACGAGCAGTACTTC
.,TRBV6-1,.,TRBJ2-7,CATLGLYEQYF,TGTGCCACCTTGGGATTATACGAGCAGTACTTC
.,TRBV7-3,.,TRBJ1-3,CASSLKGGGSGNTIYF,TGTGCCAGCAGCCTTAAAGGGGGTGGCTCTGGAAACACCATATATTTT
once,TRBV10-1,TRBD2,TRBJ2-3,CVSSEGLAGTQYF,TGCGTCAGCAGTGAAGGACTAGCGGGCACGCAGTATTTT
.,TRBV27,.,TRBJ2-1,CASSPRTRGSKNNQFF,TGTGCCAGCAGTCCGAGGACGAGGGGATCGAAAAATAATCAGTTCTTC
.,TRBV5-1,.,TRBJ2-5,CASSLGQETQYF,TGCGCCAGCAGCCTGGGACAAGAGACCCAGTACTTC
.,TRBV19,.,TRBJ2-7,CASSSGPSSYEQYF,TGTGCCAGTAGTAGCGGACCGTCCTCCTACGAGCAGTACTTC
.,TRBV11-3,.,TRBJ2-1,CASSLTQSNEQFF,TGTGCCAGCAGCTTGACACAGTCCAATGAGCAGTTCTTC
few,TRBV6-1,TRBD1,TRBJ1-2,CASSSTGTGTVYTF,TGTGCCAGCAGTTCAACCGGGACAGGCACAGTCTACACCTTC
.,TRBV6-5,.,TRBJ1-2,CASTPGTDQGGYTF,TGTGCCAGCACTCCCGGGACCGATCAGGGTGGCTACACCTTC
.,TRBV7-2,.,TRBJ2-2,CASSLKFATGELFF,TGTGCCAGCAGCTTAAAATTTGCCACCGGGGAGCTGTTTTTT
.,TRBV18,.,TRBJ2-3,CASSPDLGRRRTDTQYF,TGTGCCAGCTCACCAGACCTAGGGAGAAGGAGAACAGATACGCAGTATTTT
.,TRBV27,TRBD1,TRBJ1-2,CASRTGTVNYGYTF,TGTGCCAGCAGGACCGGGACAGTCAACTATGGCTACACCTTC
.,TRBV5-4,.,TRBJ1-5,CASSFVMTRENQPQHF,TGTGCCAGCAGCTTTGTTATGACCAGGGAGAATCAGCCCCAGCATTTT
.,TRBV7-2,TRBD1,TRBJ2-5,CASSPTTGGQETQYF,TGTGCCAGCAGCCCAACAACAGGGGGCCAAGAGACCCAGTACTTC
once,TRBV7-9,.,TRBJ2-2,CASSPMGGAGTGELFF,TGTGCCAGCAGCCCGATGGGGGGGGCTGGCACCGGGGAGCTGTTTTTT
.,TRBV7-2,.,TRBJ2-3,CASSLAGGSDTQYF,TGTGCCAGCAGCTTAGCGGGTGGGTCAGATACGCAGTATTTT
.,TRBV6-5,TRBD2,TRBJ2-7,CASRGAGGDYEQYF,TGTGCCAGCCGTGGGGCGGGAGGTGACTACGAGCAGTACTTC
.,TRBV5-8,.,TRBJ2-7,CASRDGRVSYF,TGTGCCAGCAGGGACGGCAGGGTGTCGTACTTC
.,TRBV7-3,TRBD2,TRBJ2-3,CASSTGTSGVTDTQYF,TGTGCCAGCAGCACCGGGACTAGCGGGGTCACAGATACGCAGTATTTT
.,TRBV29-1,.,TRBJ1-1,CSLTVNTEAFF,TGCAGCCTAACAGTGAACACTGAAGCTTTCTTT
.,TRBV9,TRBD1,TRBJ2-5,CASSQFQGVQETQYF,TGTGCCAGCAGCCAGTTCCAGGGGGTTCAAGAGACCCAGTACTTC
.,TRBV5-4,TRBD1,TRBJ1-4,CASSARQGGSEKLFF,TGTGCCAGCAGCGCTAGACAGGGCGGGAGTGAAAAACTGTTTTTT
once,TRBV19,TRBD2,TRBJ2-1,CASRLSGRGEGRHEQFF,TGTGCCAGTAGACTCAGCGGGAGAGGAGAGGGAAGGCATGAGCAGTTCTTC
.,TRBV6-6,.,TRBJ1-2,CASSRYQGIDGYTF,TGTGCCAGCAGTCGATACCAAGGTATAGATGGCTACACCTTC
.,TRBV20-1,TRBD1,TRBJ1-2,CSAGQGVGYTF,TGCAGTGCCGGACAGGGAGTAGGCTACACCTTC
.,TRBV18,.,TRBJ1-6,CASSPVDRPNSPLHF,TGTGCCAGCTCACCTGTTGACAGGCCAAATTCACCCCTCCACTTT
.,TRBV6-5,.,TRBJ1-6,CASSYGKGNLHF,TGTGCCAGCAGTTACGGAAAGGGGAACCTCCACTTT
.,TRBV5-4,TRBD1,TRBJ2-5,CASSYLGTGVQETQYF,TGTGCCAGCAGCTACCTAGGGACAGGGGTCCAAGAGACCCAGTACTTC
.,TRBV6-5,TRBD1,TRBJ2-3,CASSRDRKTDTQYF,TGTGCCAGCAGCCGGGACAGGAAGACAGATACGCAGTATTTT
.,TRBV28,.,TRBJ2-1,CASTSGNNEQFF,TGTGCCAGCACCTCGGGCAACAATGAGCAGTTCTTC
.,TRBV6-6,.,TRBJ2-7,CASTSYEQYF,TGTGCCAGCACCTCATACGAGCAGTACTTC
.,TRBV7-2,.,TRBJ2-5,CASSLESLAGFLETQYF,TGTGCCAGCAGCTTAGAGAGCCTAGCAGGGTTCTTGGAGACCCAGTACTTC
.,TRBV7-3,TRBD2,TRBJ2-1,CASSLTGTSLNEQFF,TGTGCCAGCAGCTTAACAGGGACTAGCCTCAATGAGCAGTTCTTC
few,TRBV11-3,.,TRBJ2-7,CASSLEQTYEQYF,TGTGCCAGCAGCTTAGAACAGACCTACGAGCAGTACTTC
.,TRBV6-1,.,TRBJ1-1,CASSAHLTLNTEAFF,TGTGCCAGCAGTGCTCACCTTACTTTAAACACTGAAGCTTTCTTT
.,TRBV5-6,.,TRBJ2-7,CASSLISGSSYEQYF,TGTGCCAGCAGCTTGATCAGCGGGTCTTCCTACGAGCAGTACTTC
.,TRBV5-1,.,TRBJ1-5,CASSLDVNQPQHF,TGCGCCAGCAGCTTGGATGTCAATCAGCCCCAGCATTTT
.,TRBV29-1,.,TRBJ2-7,CSVGVVRGQLYEQYF,TGCAGCGTTGGCGTAGTGCGGGGACAGCTCTACGAGCAGTACTTC
.,TRBV7-9,.,TRBJ2-3,CASSLGSATDTQYF,TGTGCCAGCAGCTTAGGGTCAGCAACAGATACGCAGTATTTT
.,TRBV14,.,TRBJ1-3,CASSQVSAGRRNTIYF,TGTGCCAGCAGCCAAGTTTCTGCAGGGCGAAGAAACACCATATATTTT
.,TRBV4-1,TRBD1,TRBJ2-1,CASSPLTGIHEQFF,TGCGCCAGCAGCCCCCTGACAGGGATTCATGAGCAGTTCTTC
.,TRBV9,.,TRBJ2-3,CASSVATQGATQYF,TGTGCCAGCAGCGTAGCTACACAGGGTGCTACGCAGTATTTT
few,TRBV7-2,.,TRBJ1-2,CASSFGSIHGYTF,TGTGCCAGCAGCTTCGGAAGTATTCATGGCTACACCTTC
.,TRBV11-2,TRBD2,TRBJ2-3,CASSLDTTSGGISTDTQYF,TGTGCCAGCAGCTTAGATACGACTAGCGGGGGGATTAGCACAGATACGCAGTATTTT